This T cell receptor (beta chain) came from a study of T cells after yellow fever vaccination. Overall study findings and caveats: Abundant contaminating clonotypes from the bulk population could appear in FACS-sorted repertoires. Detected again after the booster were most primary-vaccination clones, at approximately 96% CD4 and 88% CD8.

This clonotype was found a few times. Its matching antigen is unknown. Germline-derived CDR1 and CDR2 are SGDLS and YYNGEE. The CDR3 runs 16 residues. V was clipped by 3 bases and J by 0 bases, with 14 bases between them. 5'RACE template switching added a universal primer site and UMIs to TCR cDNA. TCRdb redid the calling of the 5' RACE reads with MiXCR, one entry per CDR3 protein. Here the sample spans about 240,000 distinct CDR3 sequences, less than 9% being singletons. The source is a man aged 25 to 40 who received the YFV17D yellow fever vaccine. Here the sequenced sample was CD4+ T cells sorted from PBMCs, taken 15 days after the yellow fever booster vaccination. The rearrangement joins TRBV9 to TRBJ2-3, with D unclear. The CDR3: CASSAPRATSTDTQYF. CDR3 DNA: TGTGCCAGCAGCGCGCCCCGCGCAACTAGCACAGATACGCAGTATTTT.